This T cell receptor beta chain was obtained from a study of blood T cell repertoires in COVID-19. As for the study in general: COVID-19 samples from acute and convalescent phases originated in the United States, Italy and Spain.

Those enrolled in Seattle joined during active infection and were followed longitudinally afterward. CDR3 length: 15 residues. The germline V and J ends were trimmed by 4 bases and 5 bases, with 17 bases remaining between them. The germline V gene has CDR1 MNHEY and CDR2 SVGEGT. Generated by immunoSEQ multiplex PCR, the TCRdb table keeps only in-frame clones and is missing some. The data contain some 310,000 clones, roughly 89% of them seen just once; the ten biggest clones take up around 0.98%. Sequences were obtained from peripheral blood. V usage is TRBV6-2 or TRBV6-3 and J usage is TRBJ2-5, with a possible D match to TRBD2 (5 bases). This TCR derives from a woman aged 40 to 49 with COVID-19, enrolled during active disease. The CDR3 here is CASSSPGLVGETQYF. The CDR3, as DNA: TGTGCCAGCAGTTCCCCCGGACTGGTTGGGGAGACCCAGTACTTC.